These 17 T cell receptor beta chains were sequenced from one sample in a study of blood T cells in healthy people across ages. Together with a sample-barcoded 5' primer, a J-beta primer mix was included in a second PCR lasting roughly 6 to 12 cycles. TCRdb reprocessed the 5' RACE reads via MiXCR and lists one record per CDR3 protein. The sample yields hundreds of thousands of distinct CDR3 sequences, 49% seen once. What was sequenced was blood. These receptors were obtained from a woman between 55 and 75 years old in good health.

This sequence joins TRBV7-8 and TRBJ2-5; 10 positions agree with TRBD2. CDR1 and CDR2 from the germline V gene are SGHVS and FQNEAQ. This CDR3 has 16 amino acids. Losses at the gene ends were 4 bases for V and 5 bases for J; bases not matched to a gene: 10. The CDR3 DNA reads as TGTGCCAGCAGCTCCCTCGAGCGGGAGGGCCTGGAGACCCAGTACTTC. Protein: CASSSLEREGLETQYF.

A few counts support this clonotype. V usage is TRBV20-1 and J usage is TRBJ2-7; 9 bases line up with TRBD2. J gave up 5 bases and V 0 bases, and 14 bases lay outside the gene matches. This CDR3 has 17 amino acids. The germline CDR1 and CDR2 sequences are DFQATT and SNEGSKA (reference sequence). This chain's CDR3 is CSARDRISGRIKNEQYF. The CDR3 coding sequence is TGCAGTGCTAGAGATAGAATTAGCGGGAGAATCAAGAACGAGCAGTACTTC.

This clonotype was detected a few times. The chain has TRBV6-2 or TRBV6-3 and TRBJ2-5; D is undetermined. CDR3 size: 14 residues. The germline V and J ends were trimmed by 9 bases and 3 bases, with 17 bases remaining between them. Germline values: CDR1 MNHEY, CDR2 SVGEGT. The CDR3 coding sequence is TGTGCCAGTAAGTGGCCGGACGTTAAAGAGACCCAGTACTTC. This sequence encodes CASKWPDVKETQYF.

The rearrangement uses TRBV6-2 or TRBV6-3 and TRBJ2-1; a possible D gene is TRBD2 (6 bases). CDR3 length: 12 amino acids. Germline-derived CDR1 and CDR2 are MNHEY and SVGEGT. Deletions cut 7 bases from V and 6 bases from J, with 10 bases between. DNA of the CDR3: TGTGCCAGCACGTGGGGAGGCAATGAGCAGTTCTTC. Translation: CASTWGGNEQFF.

V and J are TRBV6-5 and TRBJ2-1; 8 positions agree with TRBD2. Germline CDR1 reads MNHEY; CDR2 reads SVGAGI. The length of the CDR3 is 18 residues. V shed 2 bases and J 5 bases; nucleotides not matched to a gene: 14. CDR3 nucleotide sequence: TGTGCCAGCAGTTACAAGGGCACCGGGAGGGCCTTTAACAATGAGCAGTTCTTC. Protein sequence: CASSYKGTGRAFNNEQFF.

The genes are TRBV7-9 and TRBJ1-1; D not resolved. The germline V gene encodes CDR1 SEHNR and CDR2 FQNEAQ (reference sequence). The CDR3 contains 13 residues. The V end lost 8 bases, the J end lost 3 bases, and 13 bases lay between the germline ends. CDR3 sequence (DNA): TGTGCCAGCCACGGCTCTGGGCACACTGAAGCTTTCTTT. Encoded protein: CASHGSGHTEAFF.

The CDR3 loop is CASSNPGTSSLTDTQYF. The CDR3 DNA follows: TGTGCCAGCAGTAATCCCGGGACTAGCAGTCTCACAGATACGCAGTATTTT. The J gene is TRBJ2-3, the V gene TRBV6-2 or TRBV6-3; 9 nucleotides agree with TRBD2. The germline V gene encodes CDR1 MNHEY and CDR2 SVGEGT. With 5 bases clipped from V and 2 bases from J, the junction kept 11 bases outside the gene matches. The CDR3 is 17 residues long.

This clonotype was seen more than once but under ten times. V and J are TRBV5-1 and TRBJ2-1; 10 nucleotides line up with TRBD1. There are 15 residues in the CDR3. The V gene end was trimmed by 3 bases and the J gene end by 6 bases; junction bases not matched to a gene: 6. Germline V gene sequence: CDR1 SGHRS, CDR2 YFSETQ. The DNA of the CDR3 is TGCGCCAGCAGCTCGGACAGGGGGTCGGGCAATGAGCAGTTCTTC. This sequence encodes CASSSDRGSGNEQFF.

This clonotype was detected a few times. The chain recombines TRBV7-2 with TRBJ2-1; the match to TRBD2 covers 7 bases. The tail of the sequence fits TRBJ2-7 better, so the J call may be wrong. Germline lookup yields CDR1 SGHTA and CDR2 FQGNSA. This CDR3 has 16 amino acids. CDR3 loop: CASSQGGVKSYNEQYF. The CDR3 region has the DNA TGTGCCAGCAGCCAGGGAGGGGTTAAGTCCTACAATGAGCAGTACTTC.

This clonotype came up once. The CDR3 loop is CSVTTGTGLEQYF. The CDR3 coding sequence is TGCAGCGTTACCACCGGGACAGGGCTCGAGCAGTACTTC. The rearrangement uses TRBV29-1 and TRBJ2-5, with TRBD1 identical over 9 bases. TRBJ2-7 matches the DNA end more closely, so the J call is doubtful. The CDR3 is 13 amino acids. Germline loops: CDR1 SQVTM, CDR2 ANQGSEA.

With regard to this clonotype: A single base separates this from a much larger clone, so it may be a read error. The chain recombines TRBV24-1 with TRBJ2-5; TRBD1 might be the D (5 bases). The germline gives CDR1 KGHDR, CDR2 SFDVKD. The CDR3 extends over 12 amino acids. V shed 5 bases and J shed 11 bases, with 14 bases lying between them. The CDR3 loop is CATSVDSAEQYF. CDR3 bases: TGTGCCACCAGTGTTGACAGTGCTGAGCAGTACTTC.

The chain has TRBV7-2 and TRBJ2-4; D gene ambiguous. Judging by the DNA end, TRBJ2-5 fits better; the J call may be wrong. This CDR3 is 14 amino acids long. The germline V gene has CDR1 SGHTA and CDR2 FQGNSA. CDR3 amino acids: CASSLAALEETQYF. Written as DNA, the CDR3 is TGTGCCAGCAGCTTAGCGGCACTTGAAGAGACCCAGTACTTC.

The CDR3 DNA reads as TGCAGCGTCGCGGGACTAGCGGGAGACAACAATGAGCAGTTCTTC. It yields the protein CSVAGLAGDNNEQFF. The rearrangement joins TRBV29-1 to TRBJ2-1; 14 bases are shared with TRBD2. V shed 6 bases and J 5 bases; nucleotides not matched to a gene: 6. The CDR3 extends over 15 amino acids. CDR1 and CDR2 from the germline V gene are SQVTM and ANQGSEA.

The rearrangement uses TRBV20-1 and TRBJ1-1, with TRBD1 matching 9 bases. The germline CDR1 and CDR2 sequences are DFQATT and SNEGSKA (reference sequence). The CDR3 extends over 14 amino acids. V gave up 1 base and J gave up 7 bases; unmatched junction bases: 7. As DNA, the CDR3 is TGCAGTGCTAGAGCTACCCGACAGGGGGGTGAAGCTTTCTTT. It yields the protein CSARATRQGGEAFF.

This clonotype was seen a handful of times. This chain joins TRBV4-2 and TRBJ1-4, with D perhaps TRBD1 (5 bases). Germline V gene data show CDR1 as LGHNA and CDR2 as YNFKEQ. The CDR3 contains 15 residues. V lost 3 bases, J lost 8 bases, and 16 bases lay in between. The CDR3 here is CASSQFSGAGEKLFF. As DNA, the CDR3 is TGTGCCAGCAGCCAGTTTTCTGGGGCAGGGGAAAAACTGTTTTTT.

This clonotype was found once. The chain couples TRBV5-1 to TRBJ2-3; 10 bases are shared with TRBD2. From germline, CDR1 is SGHRS and CDR2 YFSETQ. The CDR3 spans 14 residues. Trimming removed 4 bases from V and 7 bases from J; junction bases left unmatched: 6. The chain's CDR3 is CASSPGTSVHTQYF. CDR3 sequence (DNA): TGCGCCAGCAGCCCCGGGACTAGCGTACATACGCAGTATTTT.

J is TRBJ2-5 and V is TRBV2; TRBD1 matches at 8 bases. Trimming cost V 8 bases and J 2 bases; bases outside gene matches: 16. The germline CDR1 and CDR2 sequences are SNHLY and FYNNEI. The length of the CDR3 is 17 residues. The CDR3 nucleotides read TGTGCCAGCGTTATCCGAGGGGGCAGGGGGCCGCAAGAGACCCAGTACTTC. It yields the protein CASVIRGGRGPQETQYF.